The 9 T cell receptor beta chains in this list originate from one sample, sequenced in a study of T-cell reconstitution after alpha-beta-depleted transplantation in children. During its preparation, the TCRbeta library received unique molecular identifiers. TCRdb reanalysed the PCR reads using MiXCR and keeps one entry per CDR3 protein. Among hundreds of thousands of distinct CDR3 sequences listed, about an eighth were seen once. This specimen was PBMCs, taken before TCRalphabeta/CD19-depleted stem cell transplant. Every receptor here comes from a girl aged 2-9 years with congenital amegakaryocytic thrombocytopenia, due to receive a stem cell transplant.

The V and J genes are TRBV7-6 and TRBJ2-3; D gene uncertain. Germline CDR1 is SGHVS and CDR2 is FNYEAQ. The CDR3 loop spans 14 amino acids. Trimming took 0 bases from V and 5 from J, leaving 9 bases between them. The CDR3 here is CASSLAPNQDTQYF. The CDR3 coding sequence is TGTGCCAGCAGCTTAGCGCCCAACCAAGATACGCAGTATTTT.

The table lists this clonotype with many counts. The chain has TRBV4-1 and TRBJ2-7; D is unclear. This CDR3 region has 14 residues. The germline gives CDR1 MGHRA, CDR2 YSYEKL. V lost 1 base and J 3 bases, leaving 10 bases between the germline ends. CDR3 bases: TGCGCCAGCAGCCAAGGTCTCCTTAGCTACGAGCAGTACTTC. Amino acid sequence: CASSQGLLSYEQYF.

There are many counts of this clonotype. J is TRBJ2-1 and V is TRBV15, with D hard to call. The CDR3 is 15 amino acids. V lost 4 bases and J lost 0, with 10 bases in between. Germline assignment: CDR1 LNHNV and CDR2 YYDKDF (reference sequence). This CDR3 reads CATSTFDYSYNEQFF. The CDR3 nucleotides read TGTGCCACCAGCACCTTCGATTACTCCTACAATGAGCAGTTCTTC.

At least ten counts were recorded for this clonotype. The rearrangement joins TRBV7-3 to TRBJ2-1; tentatively, D is TRBD2 (5 bases). V was pared by 5 bases and J by 9 bases, with 17 bases between. CDR3 length: 14 amino acids. Germline V gene data show CDR1 as SGHTA and CDR2 as FQGTGA. The CDR3 region is CASSEPFASSEQFF. As DNA, the CDR3 is TGTGCCAGCAGCGAACCCTTCGCTAGCTCTGAGCAGTTCTTC.

This chain uses TRBV7-9 with TRBJ2-5, with D tentatively TRBD1 or TRBD2 (5 bases each). The V gene lost 5 bases and the J gene lost 4 bases, with 14 bases spanning the gap. The germline V gene has CDR1 SEHNR and CDR2 FQNEAQ (reference sequence). This CDR3 is 14 amino acids long. This CDR3 is CASSQVTGTETQYF. In DNA, the CDR3 is TGTGCCAGCAGCCAAGTGACCGGGACAGAGACCCAGTACTTC.

This clonotype was detected many times. The chain combines TRBV5-1 with TRBJ2-1; a possible D gene is TRBD2 (6 bases). Trimming left V 1 base short and J 5 bases short, with 13 bases between. The length of the CDR3 is 15 residues. Germline CDR1 reads SGHRS; CDR2 reads YFSETQ. The CDR3 nucleotides are TGCGCCAGCAGCTTGTCCGGACTACTTAACAATGAGCAGTTCTTC. Translated: CASSLSGLLNNEQFF.

This clonotype was counted between two and nine times. The V and J genes are TRBV18 and TRBJ1-2; D remains unclear. Trimming removed 4 bases from V and 5 bases from J, with 11 bases in between. Germline CDR1 reads KGHSH; CDR2 reads LQKENI. There are 13 residues in the CDR3. The CDR3 nucleotides are TGTGCCAGCTCACGGGGAAACGGTTATGGCTACACCTTC. This codes for CASSRGNGYGYTF.

This clonotype was detected only a few times. V and J are TRBV27 and TRBJ2-3; D remains unclear. CDR3 length: 12 amino acids. The germline gives CDR1 MNHEY, CDR2 SMNVEV (reference sequence). Deletions cut 7 bases from V and 2 bases from J, with 7 bases between. The CDR3 bases are TGTGCCAGCAAGGCCTACACAGATACGCAGTATTTT. It is translated as CASKAYTDTQYF.

Ten or more counts support this clonotype. CDR3: CASGSPLWGEQFF. As DNA, the CDR3 is TGTGCTAGTGGTTCCCCCTTATGGGGTGAGCAGTTCTTC. The chain has TRBV12-5 and TRBJ2-1, with D uncertain. Germline lookup yields CDR1 LGHNT and CDR2 FRNRAP. The CDR3 loop spans 13 amino acids. The ends were cut back, 4 bases at V and 9 bases at J, with 13 bases in the middle.